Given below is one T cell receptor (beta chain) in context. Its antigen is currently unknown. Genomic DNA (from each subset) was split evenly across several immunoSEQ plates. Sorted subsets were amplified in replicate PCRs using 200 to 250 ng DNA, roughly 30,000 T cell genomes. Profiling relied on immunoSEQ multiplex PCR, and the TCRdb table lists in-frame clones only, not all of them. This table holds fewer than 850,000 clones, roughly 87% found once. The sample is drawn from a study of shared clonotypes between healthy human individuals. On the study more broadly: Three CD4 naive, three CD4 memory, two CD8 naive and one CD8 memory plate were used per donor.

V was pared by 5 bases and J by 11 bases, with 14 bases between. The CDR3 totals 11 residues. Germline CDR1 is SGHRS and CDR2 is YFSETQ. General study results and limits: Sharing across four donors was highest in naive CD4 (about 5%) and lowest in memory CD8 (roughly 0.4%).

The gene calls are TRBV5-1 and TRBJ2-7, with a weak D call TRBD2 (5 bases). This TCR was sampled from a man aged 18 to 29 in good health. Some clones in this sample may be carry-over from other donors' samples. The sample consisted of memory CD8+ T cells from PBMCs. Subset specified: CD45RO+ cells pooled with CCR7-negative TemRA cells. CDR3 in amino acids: CASRSATEEYF. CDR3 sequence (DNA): TGCGCCAGCAGATCGGCCACGGAGGAGTACTTC.